These T cell receptor beta chains were read from a single sample in a study of identical twins. One entry per CDR3 protein, called by TCRdb with MiXCR from the 5' RACE reads. The table lists some 500,000 distinct CDR3 sequences, under 25% of them singletons. These data also formed part of another study, on T cells expressing NK-cell markers.

The sequenced sample consisted of CD4+ T cells sorted from blood. These receptors originate from a woman under 30 in good health. Both conserved end residues are part of each CDR3. Each record gives: V gene, D gene, J gene, clone size, CDR3 protein, CDR3 DNA. D genes are given only for firm matches. Clone size is stated in some rows and not others, as once, few, many or a class when expanded.

>TRBV7-2|.|TRBJ2-4|.
CASSYGTRVNIQYF
TGTGCCAGCAGCTACGGGACAAGGGTTAACATTCAGTACTTC
>TRBV20-1|.|TRBJ2-3|.
CSARDSRVTDTQYF
TGCAGTGCCCGAGATTCGCGGGTAACAGATACGCAGTATTTT
>TRBV5-4|TRBD1|TRBJ1-5|.
CASSAGQGRNQPQHF
TGTGCCAGCAGCGCTGGACAGGGGAGAAACCAGCCCCAGCATTTT
>TRBV7-2|.|TRBJ2-1|.
CASSLDVSYNEQFF
TGTGCCAGCAGCTTAGATGTGTCTTACAATGAGCAGTTCTTC
>TRBV5-1|TRBD1|TRBJ2-7|few
CASTPTGELYEQYF
TGCGCCAGCACCCCGACAGGGGAACTCTACGAGCAGTACTTC
>TRBV3-1|.|TRBJ2-1|few
CASSQGVDNEQFF
TGTGCCAGCAGCCAAGGAGTAGACAATGAGCAGTTCTTC
>TRBV5-1|.|TRBJ2-1|.
CATSVNFDEQFF
TGCGCCACCTCGGTGAATTTCGATGAGCAGTTCTTC
>TRBV5-1|.|TRBJ2-7|few
CASSPGTGISYEQYF
TGCGCCAGCAGCCCTGGGACGGGGATATCCTACGAGCAGTACTTC
>TRBV15|.|TRBJ2-2|few
CATSLRGGPGELFF
TGTGCCACCAGCCTCAGGGGGGGCCCCGGGGAGCTGTTTTTT
>TRBV18|TRBD1|TRBJ1-2|.
CASSPMTGDGYTF
TGTGCCAGCTCACCTATGACAGGGGATGGCTACACCTTC
>TRBV14|.|TRBJ1-6|few
CASSPRQTQRALHF
TGTGCCAGCAGCCCCCGACAGACCCAGAGGGCCCTCCACTTT
>TRBV5-1|TRBD1|TRBJ1-1|few
CASSVTGRNTEAFF
TGCGCCAGCAGCGTGACAGGGAGGAACACTGAAGCTTTCTTT
>TRBV12-3/TRBV12-4|.|TRBJ1-3|few
CASSYGPGSGNTIYF
TGTGCCAGCAGCTATGGTCCCGGCTCTGGAAACACCATATATTTT
>TRBV29-1|.|TRBJ2-5|many
CSGSRSGETQYF
TGCAGCGGCAGCAGATCTGGGGAGACCCAGTACTTC
>TRBV20-1|.|TRBJ2-7|few
CSARIGVFPYEQYF
TGCAGTGCTAGAATTGGGGTTTTCCCCTACGAGCAGTACTTC
>TRBV6-1|TRBD1|TRBJ1-1|many
CASSPPTTGGLAFF
TGTGCCAGCAGTCCCCCGACGACAGGGGGCCTGGCTTTCTTT
>TRBV5-6|.|TRBJ1-4|few
CASSLRVTTNEKLFF
TGTGCCAGCAGCTTGAGGGTTACGACTAATGAAAAACTGTTTTTT
>TRBV7-7|TRBD1|TRBJ2-6|.
CASSPLQGATGANVLTF
TGTGCTAGCAGCCCATTACAGGGGGCGACTGGGGCCAACGTCCTGACTTTC
>TRBV5-6|TRBD2|TRBJ2-1|few
CASSYTSGGPRNEQFF
TGTGCCAGCAGCTACACTAGCGGGGGGCCCCGCAATGAGCAGTTCTTC
>TRBV15|TRBD1|TRBJ2-1|few
CATSSGDRSNEQFF
TGTGCCACCAGCAGCGGGGACAGGTCCAATGAGCAGTTCTTC